This passage covers 27 T cell receptor beta chains from one sample sequenced in a study of CD4 T cell repertoires in COVID-19. The protocol was immunoSEQ multiplex PCR, while the TCRdb copy is restricted to in-frame clones and leaves out a portion. This table holds 60,000 to 90,000 clones, about four fifths found once. The sequences come from CD4+ T cells from peripheral blood, collected after recovery from COVID-19. The receptors derive from a human donor who had COVID-19.

The chain recombines TRBV28 with TRBJ2-7, with TRBD1 identical over 7 bases. Trimming removed 6 bases from V and 5 bases from J; junction bases left unmatched: 10. Germline V gene sequence: CDR1 MDHEN, CDR2 SYDVKM. The CDR3 has 14 residues. In DNA, the CDR3 is TGTGCCAGCAGCCCGACAGGGATTCAGGACGAGCAGTACTTC. As protein: CASSPTGIQDEQYF.

The rearrangement joins TRBV27 to TRBJ2-2; 11 positions match TRBD2. Trimming took 7 bases from V and 2 from J; bases not matched to a gene: 3. Germline CDR1 MNHEY, CDR2 SMNVEV (reference sequence). CDR3 size: 15 residues. As DNA, the CDR3 is TGTGCCAGCAATCGACTAGCGGGAAACACCGGGGAGCTGTTTTTT. Its protein is CASNRLAGNTGELFF.

The rearrangement joins TRBV29-1 to TRBJ1-2; TRBD1 matches at 7 bases. J lost 8 bases, V lost 2 bases, and 8 bases had no gene match. Germline-derived CDR1 and CDR2 are SQVTM and ANQGSEA. The CDR3 totals 13 residues. The CDR3 DNA follows: TGCAGCGTTGAATTACAGGGGATGCGGGGCTACACCTTC. Translated, it gives CSVELQGMRGYTF. The full variable domain, rest sourced from reference TRBV29-1 and TRBJ1-2, is SAVISQKPSRDICQRGTSLTIQCQVDSQVTMMFWYRQQPGQSLTLIATANQGSEATYESGFVIDKFPISRPNLTFSTLTVSNMSPEDSSIYLCSVELQGMRGYTFGSGTRLTVV.

This sequence joins TRBV18 and TRBJ2-7, with 9 positions matching TRBD1. This CDR3 is built from 14 residues. CDR1 KGHSH and CDR2 LQKENI come from the germline V gene. V was pared by 3 bases and J by 8 bases, with 8 bases of the junction left unmatched. The CDR3 here is CASSPDGTGQKQYF. In nucleotides, the CDR3 is TGTGCCAGCTCACCCGATGGGACAGGGCAAAAGCAGTACTTC.

The V call is TRBV5-4, the J call TRBJ2-7; TRBD2 agrees at 11 bases. Germline loops: CDR1 SGHNT, CDR2 YYREEE (reference sequence). The CDR3 covers 15 residues. With V trimmed by 0 bases and J by 6 bases, 5 bases remained unmatched. Written as DNA, the CDR3 is TGTGCCAGCAGCTTGGCACTAGCGGGAGTAGGCGAGCAGTACTTC. It yields the protein CASSLALAGVGEQYF.

V and J are TRBV7-9 and TRBJ1-5, with D possibly being TRBD1 (5 bases). Trimming took off 3 bases at V and 7 bases at J, with 7 bases between the two ends. This CDR3 is built from 12 residues. CDR1 is SEHNR, CDR2 FQNEAQ, per germline (reference sequence). CDR3 in amino acids: CASSLTEQPQHF. The CDR3 nucleotides read TGTGCCAGCAGCTTGACAGAACAGCCCCAGCATTTT.

The CDR3 sequence is CASSLGTGELFF. In nucleotides, the CDR3 is TGTGCCAGCAGCTTGGGCACCGGGGAGCTGTTTTTT. V gene TRBV11-3 combines with J gene TRBJ2-2, with D hard to call. This CDR3 has 12 residues. Trimming stripped 3 bases from V and 4 bases from J, with 3 bases between. CDR1 SGHNT and CDR2 YENEEA come from the germline V gene.

The chain joins TRBV19 to TRBJ1-2, with a weak D call TRBD1 (6 bases). Germline CDR1 and CDR2: LNHDA and SQIVND (reference sequence). The CDR3 has 17 residues. V was cut by 6 bases and J by 8 bases, with 28 bases left in between. CDR3 coding DNA: TGTGCCAGTAGAGGGGGAGGTCAGGGAGTTCTCGTAGAGGGCTACACCTTC. Translating it yields CASRGGGQGVLVEGYTF. The whole variable domain, remainder taken from reference TRBV19 and TRBJ1-2, is DGGITQSPKYLFRKEGQNVTLSCEQNLNHDAMYWYRQDPGQGLRLIYYSQIVNDFQKGDIAEGYSVSREKKESFPLTVTSAQKNPTAFYLCASRGGGQGVLVEGYTFGSGTRLTVV.

This sequence joins TRBV6-4 and TRBJ1-4; maybe TRBD1 (5 bases). The CDR3 loop spans 13 amino acids. Germline V CDR1 and CDR2: MRHNA, SNTAGT. V was clipped by 4 bases and J by 7 bases, with 10 bases between them. The CDR3 loop reads CASSAQGGEKLFF. The DNA of the CDR3 is TGTGCCAGCAGTGCCCAGGGAGGTGAAAAACTGTTTTTT.

J is TRBJ2-5 and V is TRBV3-1 (or the pseudogene TRBV3-2); 9 nucleotides align to TRBD2. CDR1 LGHDT and CDR2 YNNKEL come from the germline V gene (reference sequence). The CDR3 covers 19 residues. Trimming took 6 bases from V and 4 from J; bases not matched to a gene: 21. CDR3 region: CASSRTGTSPAGEIETQYF. The CDR3 DNA follows: TGTGCCAGCAGTAGGACCGGGACTAGCCCGGCGGGAGAGATAGAGACCCAGTACTTC.

This clone was detected only a few times. V usage is TRBV28 and J usage is TRBJ2-1; D possibly corresponds to TRBD2 (6 bases). Between the trimmed V and J ends, which lost 8 bases and 4 bases, there was a span of 15 bases. The CDR3 runs 14 residues. Germline CDR1 reads MDHEN; CDR2 reads SYDVKM. This CDR3 reads CASGRTPDYNEQFF. For the CDR3, the DNA is TGTGCCAGCGGGAGGACCCCAGATTACAATGAGCAGTTCTTC.

Notes on this clone: One end of the junction does not line up with germline, which may come from a read error. V is TRBV18 and J is TRBJ2-7, with D possibly matching TRBD2 (6 bases). The CDR3 has 13 residues. CDR1 KGHSH and CDR2 LQKENI come from the germline V gene. CDR3 in DNA: TGTGCCAGCTCACCAGGGTCGGGGGATCCATCCCACTTC. Translating it yields CASSPGSGDPSHF.

The rearrangement joins TRBV19 to TRBJ1-1, with D possibly TRBD1 on 6 matching bases. Germline V gives CDR1 LNHDA, CDR2 SQIVND (reference sequence). The ends were cut back, 5 bases at V and 0 bases at J, with 10 bases in the middle. CDR3 length: 14 amino acids. CDR3 region: CASSQGFLNTEAFF. CDR3 nucleotide sequence: TGTGCCAGTAGTCAGGGGTTCTTGAACACTGAAGCTTTCTTT.

The chain links TRBV9 to TRBJ1-3; D is perhaps TRBD1 (6 bases). CDR1 and CDR2 (germline): SGDLS, YYNGEE. The CDR3 spans 14 residues. V lost 1 base and J 4 bases, leaving 9 bases between the germline ends. CDR3 DNA sequence: TGTGCCAGCAGCGTACAGGGGACCGGAAACACCATATATTTT. It yields the protein CASSVQGTGNTIYF.

The rearrangement joins TRBV9 to TRBJ1-1; TRBD1 might be the D (5 bases). The germline CDR1 and CDR2 sequences are SGDLS and YYNGEE. V was shortened by 3 bases and J by 5 bases, with 11 bases between the two germline ends. The CDR3 totals 13 residues. CDR3 in DNA: TGTGCCAGCAGCGAAGGGACGGTTACTGAAGCTTTCTTT. Protein sequence: CASSEGTVTEAFF.

This chain joins TRBV6-5 and TRBJ1-3; unclear D gene. Germline CDR1 MNHEY, CDR2 SVGAGI. CDR3 length equals 13 residues. Between the trimmed V and J ends, which lost 7 bases and 4 bases, there was a span of 11 bases. CDR3 DNA: TGTGCCAGCACGGCCTCCCTGGGAAACACCATATATTTT. Protein sequence: CASTASLGNTIYF.

This chain connects TRBV29-1 to TRBJ2-2; D is uncertain. V was trimmed by 5 bases and J by 4 bases, leaving 11 bases between them. The CDR3 is made up of 13 amino acids. Germline V gene sequence: CDR1 SQVTM, CDR2 ANQGSEA. CDR3 in DNA: TGCAGCGTTTGGATGGAATCCACCGGGGAGCTGTTTTTT. This translates into CSVWMESTGELFF.

The chain links TRBV6-2 or TRBV6-3 to TRBJ2-1; possibly TRBD2 for D (5 bases). V dropped 6 bases and J dropped 7 bases, with 16 bases sitting between them. The CDR3 extends over 14 amino acids. The germline CDR1 and CDR2 sequences are MNHEY and SVGEGT. In DNA form, the CDR3 reads TGTGCCAGCAGCCCCCTCACTAGACGGAATGAGCAGTTCTTC. Protein product: CASSPLTRRNEQFF.

This chain joins TRBV19 and TRBJ1-5; no definite D call. The germline V gene has CDR1 LNHDA and CDR2 SQIVND (reference sequence). This CDR3 contains 14 residues. Trimming took off 0 bases at V and 5 bases at J, with 8 bases between the two ends. The CDR3 region is CASSIDLQDQPQHF. DNA for the CDR3: TGTGCCAGTAGTATAGATTTGCAGGATCAGCCCCAGCATTTT.

J is TRBJ1-2 and V is TRBV25-1, with D perhaps TRBD1 (5 bases). The CDR3 runs 15 residues. Trimming pared 4 bases from V and 7 bases from J, leaving 19 bases between. Per germline, CDR1 MGHDK and CDR2 SYGVNS. The CDR3 DNA is TGTGCCAGCAGTGGGGGGGACCGTCAGGGAAGTGGCTACACCTTC. Protein product: CASSGGDRQGSGYTF.

V usage is TRBV5-6 and J usage is TRBJ1-1; no clear D gene. Trimming left V 5 bases short and J 6 bases short, with 17 bases between. The germline V gene has CDR1 SGHDT and CDR2 YYEEEE. The CDR3 consists of 14 residues. The CDR3 nucleotides read TGTGCCAGCAGTCCGACCCCGCGGGTCCCTGAAGCTTTCTTT. It yields the protein CASSPTPRVPEAFF. The full variable domain, in which reference TRBV5-6 and TRBJ1-1 provide the parts outside the CDR3, is DAGVTQSPTHLIKTRGQQVTLRCSPKSGHDTVSWYQQALGQGPQFIFQYYEEEERQRGNFPDRFSGHQFPNYSSELNVNALLLGDSALYLCASSPTPRVPEAFFGQGTRLTVV.

This sequence joins TRBV12-5 and TRBJ2-1, with TRBD2 identical over 7 bases. Germline V gene lookup returns CDR1 LGHNT and CDR2 FRNRAP. The trim removed 6 bases at V and 8 bases at J, leaving 1 base unmatched. There are 11 residues in the CDR3. CDR3 bases: TGTGCTAGTGGCGGGGGGTATGAGCAGTTCTTC. It yields the protein CASGGGYEQFF.

The rearrangement joins TRBV16 to TRBJ2-1; D ambiguous. V lost 4 bases and J lost 3, with 4 bases in between. Germline V lookup: CDR1 KGHSY, CDR2 FQNENV. The CDR3 sequence is 12 residues long. The CDR3 loop is CASSRDYNEQFF. The CDR3 bases are TGTGCCAGCAGCCGGGACTACAATGAGCAGTTCTTC.

The chain is built from TRBV2 and TRBJ2-4; D may be TRBD1 (8 bases). Germline loops: CDR1 SNHLY, CDR2 FYNNEI. V was trimmed by 8 bases and J by 7 bases, leaving 15 bases between them. The CDR3 has 13 amino acids. The CDR3, as DNA: TGTGCCAGCGAGATACAGGGGGGGAACATTCAGTACTTC. As protein: CASEIQGGNIQYF.

CDR3 sequence: CASSRARYGYTF. CDR3 DNA: TGTGCCAGCAGCCGAGCCCGATATGGCTACACCTTC. V is TRBV3-1 (or the pseudogene TRBV3-2) and J is TRBJ1-2, with D unclear. The CDR3 is made up of 12 amino acids. The V gene lost 4 bases and the J gene lost 5 bases, with 8 bases spanning the gap. Germline CDR1 reads LGHDT; CDR2 reads YNNKEL (reference sequence).

This chain links TRBV19 with TRBJ1-1; TRBD1 might be the D (5 bases). Germline CDR1 is LNHDA and CDR2 is SQIVND (reference sequence). CDR3 length: 13 amino acids. Between the trimmed V and J ends, which lost 5 bases and 5 bases, there was a span of 12 bases. The CDR3 reads CASSSGWGTEAFF. In DNA form, the CDR3 reads TGTGCCAGTAGTTCAGGGTGGGGGACTGAAGCTTTCTTT.

The V gene is TRBV7-6, the J gene TRBJ1-1; no firm D call. The CDR3 extends over 18 amino acids. Trimming removed 1 base at V and 1 base at J, with 19 bases between. The V gene's germline CDR1 is SGHVS and CDR2 FNYEAQ. This CDR3 reads CASSLGEDHSVANTEAFF. The CDR3 coding sequence is TGTGCCAGCAGCTTAGGCGAGGACCACTCAGTCGCGAACACTGAAGCTTTCTTT.